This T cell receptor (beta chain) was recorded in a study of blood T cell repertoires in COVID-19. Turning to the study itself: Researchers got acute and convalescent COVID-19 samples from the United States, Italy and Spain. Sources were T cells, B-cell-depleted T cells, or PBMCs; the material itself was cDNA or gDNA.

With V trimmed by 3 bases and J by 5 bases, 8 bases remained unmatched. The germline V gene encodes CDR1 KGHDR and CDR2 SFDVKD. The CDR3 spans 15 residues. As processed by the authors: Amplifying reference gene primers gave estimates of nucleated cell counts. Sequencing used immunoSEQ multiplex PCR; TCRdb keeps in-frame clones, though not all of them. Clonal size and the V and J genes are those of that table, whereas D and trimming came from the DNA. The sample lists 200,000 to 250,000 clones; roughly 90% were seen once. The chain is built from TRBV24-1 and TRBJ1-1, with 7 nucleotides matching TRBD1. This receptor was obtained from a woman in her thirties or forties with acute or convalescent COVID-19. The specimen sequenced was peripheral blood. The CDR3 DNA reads TGTGCCACCAGTGATACAACCAGGGGGGAAACTGAAGCTTTCTTT. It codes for CATSDTTRGETEAFF.